This T cell receptor (beta chain) was found in a study of lymphopenia after photon versus proton radiotherapy. General observations from the study: Oligoclonal CD8+ Temra expansion after nadir drove photon patients' diversity drop. Under photons, naive T cells and diversity fell while effector/memory populations rose.

Details on this clone: Its antigen remains unidentified.

Clones were read by immunoSEQ multiplex PCR, and TCRdb kept only the in-frame ones, dropping some. Seen here are about 25,000 clones, about 87% observed once, and the top ten hold approximately 19%. The TCR originated in a man in his fifties or sixties with gastric cancer. Sample: peripheral blood, taken from a patient treated with photon-based radiotherapy.

CDR3 sequence: CASSLSHSRSSYNEQFF. CDR3 sequence (DNA): TGTGCCAGCAGTTTATCGCACTCCAGGAGTTCCTACAATGAGCAGTTCTTC. This chain joins TRBV27 and TRBJ2-1, with no clear D. CDR1 and CDR2 from the germline V gene are MNHEY and SMNVEV (reference sequence). The CDR3 totals 17 residues. The V and J ends lost 0 bases and 1 base respectively, with 13 bases between them.